The 32 T cell receptor beta chains reported below all come from one sample, sequenced in a study of technical replicates of blood from several donors (dated by TCRdb to 2015 to 2018). Library generation was performed with the immunoSEQ multiplex PCR assay. This immuneACCESS table, as held by TCRdb, lists in-frame sequences with V and J called but not all clones. Of the missing ones, under half trace to an unresolved V gene in checked studies; the others have no known cause. In all, the sample holds tens of thousands of clones, and over 90% of those were seen once. 0.25% of the sample goes to the ten largest clones. Sample: T cells isolated from PBMCs. These TCRs come from a human donor in good health.

The V and J genes are TRBV9 and TRBJ2-5; D is ambiguous. Trimming stripped 3 bases from V and 5 bases from J, with 8 bases between. CDR1 is SGDLS and CDR2 is YYNGEE in the germline V gene. The CDR3 covers 12 residues. The CDR3 is CASSDSSETQYF. Here the CDR3 DNA reads TGTGCCAGCAGCGATAGTTCGGAGACCCAGTACTTC.

J is TRBJ2-2 and V is TRBV6-5, with TRBD1 identical over 8 bases. The CDR3 consists of 14 residues. From germline, CDR1 is MNHEY and CDR2 SVGAGI. The junction had 3 bases not matched to a gene; V was cut back by 9 bases and J by 0 bases. The CDR3 loop reads CASDRGTNTGELFF. CDR3 DNA sequence: TGTGCCAGTGACAGGGGCACGAACACCGGGGAGCTGTTTTTT.

The chain employs TRBV5-1 and TRBJ1-6; 8 bases agree with TRBD1. Germline V gene lookup returns CDR1 SGHRS and CDR2 YFSETQ. V trimming: 0 bases; J trimming: 6 bases; junction bases outside the gene matches: 5. This CDR3 is built from 16 residues. The CDR3 protein is CASSLAGQGLNSPLHF. In DNA, the CDR3 is TGCGCCAGCAGCTTGGCTGGACAGGGCCTTAATTCACCCCTCCACTTT.

This CDR3 reads CASSLAQGAMNTEAFF. The CDR3 DNA reads TGTGCCAGCAGCTTAGCGCAGGGGGCTATGAACACTGAAGCTTTCTTT. The chain links TRBV7-6 to TRBJ1-1, with 8 bases matching TRBD1. J gave up 0 bases and V 0 bases, and 3 bases lay outside the gene matches. CDR3 length: 16 amino acids. CDR1 is SGHVS and CDR2 is FNYEAQ in the germline V gene.

This clone showed up just once. The V and J genes are TRBV6-1 and TRBJ2-1; D gene ambiguous. This CDR3 comprises 14 residues. Trimming removed 2 bases at V and 5 bases at J, with 10 bases between. CDR1 is MNHNS, CDR2 SASEGT, per germline. The DNA for the CDR3 is TGTGCCAGCAGTGAATACCTACCCGACAATGAGCAGTTCTTC. Protein sequence: CASSEYLPDNEQFF.

This chain links TRBV28 with TRBJ2-1; TRBD2 matches at 7 bases. Trimming at V came to 6 bases and at J to 1 base, leaving 6 bases not matched to a gene. Germline values: CDR1 MDHEN, CDR2 SYDVKM. This CDR3 spans 15 amino acids. The CDR3 loop reads CASSRDYRSYNEQFF. The CDR3 DNA sequence: TGTGCCAGCAGCCGGGACTATCGATCCTACAATGAGCAGTTCTTC.

The gene calls are TRBV5-6 and TRBJ1-1; 10 nucleotides match TRBD1. This CDR3 is built from 14 residues. V lost 3 bases, J lost 5 bases, and 4 bases stayed unmatched. Germline V gives CDR1 SGHDT, CDR2 YYEEEE. In DNA form, the CDR3 reads TGTGCCAGCAGCTCGCCGGGACAGGGGACTGAAGCTTTCTTT. This translates into CASSSPGQGTEAFF.

The CDR3 coding sequence is TGTGCCAGTAGGCGGGGGCCGGGTCAGCCCCAGCATTTT. It codes for CASRRGPGQPQHF. The V gene is TRBV19, the J gene TRBJ1-5, with D perhaps matching TRBD1 (6 bases). With 6 bases removed from V and 6 bases from J, the gap between germline ends came to 12 bases. The CDR3 is made up of 13 amino acids. CDR1 is LNHDA and CDR2 is SQIVND in the germline V gene (reference sequence).

The V call is TRBV18, the J call TRBJ1-4; 8 bases map to TRBD1. V lost 5 bases and J lost 8; bases outside the gene matches: 10. The V gene's germline CDR1 is KGHSH and CDR2 LQKENI. The CDR3 spans 15 residues. The CDR3 nucleotides are TGTGCCAGCTCAAAAGGACAGGGTGGTCGAGAAAAACTGTTTTTT. This sequence encodes CASSKGQGGREKLFF.

The CDR3 sequence is CASSLTSGRRNEQFF. DNA for the CDR3: TGTGCCAGCAGCTTAACTAGCGGGAGGAGGAATGAGCAGTTCTTC. V usage is TRBV5-8 and J usage is TRBJ2-1; 12 positions match TRBD2. J gave up 7 bases and V 2 bases, and 4 bases lay outside the gene matches. The CDR3 runs to 15 residues. The germline V gene has CDR1 SGHTS and CDR2 YDEGEE.

V usage is TRBV5-1 and J usage is TRBJ1-3; D unresolved. The V gene lost 2 bases and the J gene lost 0 bases, with 9 bases spanning the gap. Germline CDR1 reads SGHRS; CDR2 reads YFSETQ. The CDR3 has 15 residues. Here the CDR3 reads CASSFSAVSGNTIYF. In nucleotides, the CDR3 is TGCGCCAGCAGCTTTTCGGCGGTCTCTGGAAACACCATATATTTT.

This sequence joins TRBV30 and TRBJ1-1, with TRBD1 as a possible D gene (5 bases). Trimming left V 2 bases short and J 6 bases short, with 7 bases between. Germline V gives CDR1 GTSNPN, CDR2 SVGIG (reference sequence). The CDR3 has 11 amino acids. CDR3 nucleotide sequence: TGTGCCTGGAGTTTGGGGCCTGAAGCTTTCTTT. Its protein is CAWSLGPEAFF.

The chain combines TRBV5-1 with TRBJ2-3; D is uncertain. Germline values: CDR1 SGHRS, CDR2 YFSETQ. V was shortened by 7 bases and J by 2 bases, with 14 bases between the two germline ends. This CDR3 comprises 14 residues. CDR3 residues: CASSERGITDTQYF. The DNA of the CDR3 is TGCGCCAGCTCGGAGCGAGGAATCACAGATACGCAGTATTTT.

This clone was seen a single time. V is TRBV2 and J is TRBJ1-1; no definite D call. Per germline, CDR1 SNHLY and CDR2 FYNNEI. Trimming shortened V by 7 bases and J by 0 bases, and 6 bases separated the two germline ends. The CDR3 has 12 residues. CDR3 DNA sequence: TGTGCCAGCATTTCCATGAACACTGAAGCTTTCTTT. It specifies CASISMNTEAFF. The whole variable domain, filled in from reference TRBV2 and TRBJ1-1, reads EPEVTQTPSHQVTQMGQEVILRCVPISNHLYFYWYRQILGQKVEFLVSFYNNEISEKSEIFDDQFSVERPDGSNFTLKIRSTKLEDSAMYFCASISMNTEAFFGQGTRLTVV.

The gene calls are TRBV28 and TRBJ1-1, with D possibly matching TRBD1 (6 bases). CDR1 MDHEN and CDR2 SYDVKM come from the germline V gene. Trimming left V 7 bases short and J 2 bases short, with 23 bases between. There are 17 residues in the CDR3. CDR3 amino acids: CASKERLSRGANTEAFF. The CDR3 nucleotides read TGTGCCAGCAAAGAACGGCTGAGCAGGGGCGCAAACACTGAAGCTTTCTTT.

This chain connects TRBV27 to TRBJ2-7; 7 bases line up with TRBD1. This CDR3 has 15 amino acids. Germline-derived CDR1 and CDR2 are MNHEY and SMNVEV (reference sequence). Trimming cost V 5 bases and J 5 bases; bases outside gene matches: 12. The CDR3 nucleotides are TGTGCCAGCAGTCGACAGGGCCCTGAATGGGACGAGCAGTACTTC. This encodes CASSRQGPEWDEQYF.

The V call is TRBV29-1, the J call TRBJ1-1, with a tentative D call TRBD1 (6 bases). V lost 6 bases, J lost 2 bases, and 16 bases lay in between. This CDR3 region has 14 residues. Germline values: CDR1 SQVTM, CDR2 ANQGSEA. The CDR3 DNA sequence: TGCAGCGTCCCGATGGACAGACGCAACACTGAAGCTTTCTTT. Translation gives CSVPMDRRNTEAFF.

The chain carries TRBV27 and TRBJ2-7; TRBD2 might be the D (5 bases). The CDR3 has 15 amino acids. Germline CDR1 and CDR2: MNHEY and SMNVEV (reference sequence). V was shortened by 3 bases and J by 3 bases, with 15 bases between the two germline ends. CDR3 loop: CASSLRSGLIYEQYF. CDR3 sequence (DNA): TGTGCCAGCAGTTTGAGGAGCGGTTTAATCTACGAGCAGTACTTC.

The chain combines TRBV2 with TRBJ2-6, with D uncertain. This CDR3 is 14 amino acids long. The ends were cut back, 7 bases at V and 2 bases at J, with 9 bases in the middle. CDR1 SNHLY and CDR2 FYNNEI come from the germline V gene. The CDR3 bases are TGTGCCAGCACTGTAAATGCTGGGGCCAACGTCCTGACTTTC. Protein sequence: CASTVNAGANVLTF.

The chain recombines TRBV7-2 with TRBJ2-6, with 7 bases identical to TRBD2. Germline CDR1 reads SGHTA; CDR2 reads FQGNSA. V trimming: 1 base; J trimming: 0 bases; junction bases outside the gene matches: 6. CDR3 size: 18 residues. CDR3 residues: CASSLVGGGGSGANVLTF. CDR3 coding DNA: TGTGCCAGCAGCTTAGTTGGCGGGGGTGGCTCTGGGGCCAACGTCCTGACTTTC.

This chain uses TRBV15 with TRBJ1-4, with a tentative D call TRBD1 (6 bases). Germline loops: CDR1 LNHNV, CDR2 YYDKDF (reference sequence). The CDR3 length is 18 residues. V dropped 3 bases and J dropped 0 bases, with 17 bases sitting between them. The CDR3 loop is CATSSLQLQGATNEKLFF. The CDR3 nucleotides are TGTGCCACCAGCAGTCTCCAGCTACAGGGTGCAACTAATGAAAAACTGTTTTTT. Supplemented by reference TRBV15 and TRBJ1-4, the full variable domain reads DAMVIQNPRYQVTQFGKPVTLSCSQTLNHNVMYWYQQKSSQAPKLLFHYYDKDFNNEADTPDNFQSRRPNTSFCFLDIRSPGLGDTAMYLCATSSLQLQGATNEKLFFGSGTQLSVL.

V usage is TRBV7-5 and J usage is TRBJ2-7; TRBD2 is the table's D call and was not checked against the DNA. TRBV7-5 is tagged as a pseudogene. The CDR3 is made up of 18 amino acids. The CDR3 sequence is CVRSSRRTSGVCSYEQYF. CDR3 DNA: TGTGTCAGAAGCTCTCGTCGGACTAGCGGGGTTTGCTCCTACGAGCAGTACTTC.

The chain employs TRBV5-4 and TRBJ2-3; a weak D match, TRBD2 (6 bases). Germline CDR1 is SGHNT and CDR2 is YYREEE (reference sequence). There are 15 residues in the CDR3. Trimming cost V 0 bases and J 0 bases, with 8 bases left between them. CDR3 loop: CASSLGGASTDTQYF. Written as DNA, the CDR3 is TGTGCCAGCAGCTTGGGCGGGGCTAGCACAGATACGCAGTATTTT.

The chain carries TRBV28 and TRBJ1-5; D gene ambiguous. Germline lookup yields CDR1 MDHEN and CDR2 SYDVKM. V was pared by 4 bases and J by 1 base, with 5 bases between. The CDR3 runs to 13 residues. CDR3 nucleotides: TGTGCCAGCAGTTGGGCAAGCAATCAGCCCCAGCATTTT. This translates into CASSWASNQPQHF. Full variable domain (outside the CDR3, taken from reference TRBV28 and TRBJ1-5): DVKVTQSSRYLVKRTGEKVFLECVQDMDHENMFWYRQDPGLGLRLIYFSYDVKMKEKGDIPEGYSVSREKKERFSLILESASTNQTSMYLCASSWASNQPQHFGDGTRLSIL.

This sequence joins TRBV29-1 and TRBJ2-7; 7 bases map to TRBD2. The CDR3 is 16 amino acids. Germline CDR1 SQVTM, CDR2 ANQGSEA. V lost 3 bases and J lost 4; bases outside the gene matches: 15. CDR3 nucleotides: TGCAGCGTTGAGCGAAACCCGACCCACGGGGGGTACGAGCAGTACTTC. Protein product: CSVERNPTHGGYEQYF.

V and J are TRBV28 and TRBJ1-1, with 7 bases matching TRBD1. From germline, CDR1 is MDHEN and CDR2 SYDVKM. The CDR3 has 15 amino acids. Trimming cost V 5 bases and J 4 bases; bases outside gene matches: 10. CDR3 bases: TGTGCCAGCAGTACCCCGACAGGGCTCTTCACTGAAGCTTTCTTT. It yields the protein CASSTPTGLFTEAFF.

The chain recombines TRBV10-1 with TRBJ2-7; TRBD1 matches 7 bases. Germline assignment: CDR1 WNHNN and CDR2 SYGVQD (reference sequence). The CDR3 consists of 15 residues. J gave up 5 bases and V 5 bases, and 12 bases lay outside the gene matches. CDR3 in amino acids: CASSRARQGSDEQYF. Written as DNA, the CDR3 is TGCGCCAGCAGTCGGGCCAGACAGGGATCAGACGAGCAGTACTTC.

V usage is TRBV5-1 and J usage is TRBJ2-6; 7 positions match TRBD1. Germline CDR1 and CDR2: SGHRS and YFSETQ. The CDR3 extends over 17 amino acids. V trimming: 4 bases; J trimming: 0 bases; junction bases outside the gene matches: 7. CDR3 protein: CASSAGAGGSGANVLTF. The CDR3 DNA is TGCGCCAGCAGCGCGGGCGCAGGGGGCTCTGGGGCCAACGTCCTGACTTTC.

The chain carries TRBV27 and TRBJ1-1; 8 bases match TRBD1. After removal of 6 bases from V and 0 bases from J, the junction contained 6 bases not matched to a gene. The V gene's germline CDR1 is MNHEY and CDR2 SMNVEV (reference sequence). This CDR3 has 15 amino acids. The CDR3: CASRFTGGMNTEAFF. CDR3 bases: TGTGCCAGCAGGTTTACAGGGGGGATGAACACTGAAGCTTTCTTT.

V and J are TRBV30 and TRBJ1-5; 10 bases map to TRBD1. Germline CDR1 GTSNPN, CDR2 SVGIG (reference sequence). This CDR3 has 13 amino acids. J gave up 5 bases and V 5 bases, and 3 bases lay outside the gene matches. CDR3 protein: CAWAGTGDQPQHF. CDR3 coding DNA: TGTGCCTGGGCCGGGACAGGGGATCAGCCCCAGCATTTT.

This rearrangement joins TRBV6-1 to TRBJ2-3; no firm D call. The germline V gene encodes CDR1 MNHNS and CDR2 SASEGT. The V end was cut by 5 bases, the J end by 0 bases, with 9 bases between. This CDR3 is built from 14 residues. CDR3 nucleotides: TGTGCCAGCAGTACCGAGATCAGCACAGATACGCAGTATTTT. This gives the protein CASSTEISTDTQYF.

DNA for the CDR3: TGTGCCAGTAGTATAGCTAAGGAGGTACTTGGAAACACTGAAGCTTTCTTT. This gives the protein CASSIAKEVLGNTEAFF. The chain links TRBV19 to TRBJ1-1; D gene uncertain. CDR1 and CDR2 (germline): LNHDA, SQIVND (reference sequence). The ends were cut back, 1 base at V and 2 bases at J, with 17 bases in the middle. The CDR3 contains 17 residues. Full variable domain (rest looked up from reference TRBV19 and TRBJ1-1): DGGITQSPKYLFRKEGQNVTLSCEQNLNHDAMYWYRQDPGQGLRLIYYSQIVNDFQKGDIAEGYSVSREKKESFPLTVTSAQKNPTAFYLCASSIAKEVLGNTEAFFGQGTRLTVV.